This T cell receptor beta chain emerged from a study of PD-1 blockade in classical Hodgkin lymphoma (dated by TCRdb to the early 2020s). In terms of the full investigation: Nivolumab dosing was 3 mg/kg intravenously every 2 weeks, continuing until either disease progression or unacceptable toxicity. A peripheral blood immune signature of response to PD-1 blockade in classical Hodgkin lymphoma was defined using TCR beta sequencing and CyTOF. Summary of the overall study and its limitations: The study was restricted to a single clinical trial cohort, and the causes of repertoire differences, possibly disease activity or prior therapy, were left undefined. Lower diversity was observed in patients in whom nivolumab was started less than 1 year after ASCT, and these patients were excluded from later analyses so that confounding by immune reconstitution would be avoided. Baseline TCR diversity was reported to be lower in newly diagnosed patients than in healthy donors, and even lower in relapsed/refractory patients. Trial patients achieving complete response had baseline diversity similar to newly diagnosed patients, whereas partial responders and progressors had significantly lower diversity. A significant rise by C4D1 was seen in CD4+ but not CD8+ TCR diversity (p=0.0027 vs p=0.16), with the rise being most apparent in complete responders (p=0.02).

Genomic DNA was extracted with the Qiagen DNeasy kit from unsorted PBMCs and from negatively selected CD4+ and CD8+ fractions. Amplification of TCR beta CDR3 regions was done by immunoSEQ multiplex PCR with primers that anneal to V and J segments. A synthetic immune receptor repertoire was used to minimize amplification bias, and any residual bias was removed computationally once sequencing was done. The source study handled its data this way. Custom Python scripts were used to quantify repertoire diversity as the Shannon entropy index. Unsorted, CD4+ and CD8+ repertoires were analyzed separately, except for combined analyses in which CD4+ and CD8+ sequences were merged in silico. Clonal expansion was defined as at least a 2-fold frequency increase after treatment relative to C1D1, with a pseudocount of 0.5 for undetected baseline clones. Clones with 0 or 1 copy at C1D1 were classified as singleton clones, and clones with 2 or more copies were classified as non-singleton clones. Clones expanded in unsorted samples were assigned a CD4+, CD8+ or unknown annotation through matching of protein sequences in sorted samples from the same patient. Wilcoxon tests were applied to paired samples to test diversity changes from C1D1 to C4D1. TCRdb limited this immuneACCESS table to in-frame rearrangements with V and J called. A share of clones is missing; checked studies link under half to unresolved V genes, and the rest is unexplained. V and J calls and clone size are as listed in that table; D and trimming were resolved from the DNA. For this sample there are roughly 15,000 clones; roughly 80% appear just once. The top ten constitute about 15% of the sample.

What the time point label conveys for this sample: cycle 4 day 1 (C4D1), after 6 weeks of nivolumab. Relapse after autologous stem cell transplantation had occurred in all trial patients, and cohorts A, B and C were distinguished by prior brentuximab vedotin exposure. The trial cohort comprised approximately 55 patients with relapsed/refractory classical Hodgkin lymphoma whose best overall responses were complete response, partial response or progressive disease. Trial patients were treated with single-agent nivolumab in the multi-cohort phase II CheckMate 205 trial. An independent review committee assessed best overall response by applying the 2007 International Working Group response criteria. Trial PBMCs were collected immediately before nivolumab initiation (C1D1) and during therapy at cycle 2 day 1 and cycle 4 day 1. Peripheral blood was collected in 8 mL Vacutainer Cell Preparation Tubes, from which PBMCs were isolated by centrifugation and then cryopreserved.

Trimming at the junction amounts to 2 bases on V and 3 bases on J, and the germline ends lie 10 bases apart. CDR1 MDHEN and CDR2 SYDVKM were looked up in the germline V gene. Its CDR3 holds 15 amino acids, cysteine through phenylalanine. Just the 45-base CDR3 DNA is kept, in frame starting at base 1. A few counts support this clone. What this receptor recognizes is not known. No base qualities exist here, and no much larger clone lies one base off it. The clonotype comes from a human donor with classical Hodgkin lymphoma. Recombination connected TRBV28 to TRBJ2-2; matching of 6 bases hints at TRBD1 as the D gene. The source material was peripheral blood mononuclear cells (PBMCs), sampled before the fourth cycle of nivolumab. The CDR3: CASSLGTLYTGELFF. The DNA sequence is TGTGCCAGCAGTTTAGGGACACTCTACACCGGGGAGCTGTTTTTT.